A selection of T cell receptor beta chains follows, all from one sample in a study of cytomegalovirus exposure and HLA in healthy donors. Only in-frame clones appear in the TCRdb table, and some are missing; sequencing was by immunoSEQ multiplex PCR. The sample lists some 110,000 clones, 70% to 80% seen once, with 1% to 1.5% in the top ten. The sample consisted of PBMCs. These receptors were obtained from a man aged 35-49 years in good health and CMV-seronegative. Both conserved end residues are part of each CDR3. D genes are given only for firm matches. Expanded clones are given a class, and other clones once, few, many or no size at all.

d_gene	abundance	len	v_gene	j_gene	CDR3nt	CDR3aa
TRBD2	.	16	TRBV30	TRBJ2-3	TGTGCCTGGTCCACCCGGACTAGCGGTAGCACAGATACGCAGTATTTT	CAWSTRTSGSTDTQYF
.	few	14	TRBV2	TRBJ2-1	TGTGCCAGCACCCATGCGGGTTCCTACAATGAGCAGTTCTTC	CASTHAGSYNEQFF
.	.	13	TRBV13	TRBJ2-5	TGTGCCAGCAGCAAACAGGGTGGAGAGACCCAGTACTTC	CASSKQGGETQYF
TRBD1	.	12	TRBV6-1	TRBJ2-7	TGTGCCAGCACATGGACAGGGGCCGAGCAGTACTTC	CASTWTGAEQYF
.	.	11	TRBV27	TRBJ1-2	TGTGCCACCCAGGGGCGAGGGGGCTACACCTTC	CATQGRGGYTF
TRBD1	.	15	TRBV29-1	TRBJ2-7	TGCAGCGTTGAACCAGCCGACAGGGAAAACTGCGAGCAGTACTTC	CSVEPADRENCEQYF
TRBD1	once	15	TRBV19	TRBJ2-7	TGTGCCAGTTCGCCTGGACAGGGGGTATCCTACGAGCAGTACTTC	CASSPGQGVSYEQYF
TRBD1	.	17	TRBV27	TRBJ1-1	TGTGCCAGCAGTTTAGGGGCAGGGGGGTCCGGAAAAAGTGAAGCTTTCTTT	CASSLGAGGSGKSEAFF
.	.	14	TRBV11-2	TRBJ1-1	TGTGCCAGCAGCTTAGCGGGGGGAAGGACTGAAGCTTTCTTT	CASSLAGGRTEAFF
.	once	14	TRBV13	TRBJ2-2	TGTGCCAGCAGCTCCTGGGGGGACACCGGGGAGCTGTTTTTT	CASSSWGDTGELFF
TRBD1	.	15	TRBV7-8	TRBJ1-5	TGTGCCAGCAGCTCCTTCGAGACAGGGGGTCAGCCCCAGCATTTT	CASSSFETGGQPQHF
TRBD1	.	14	TRBV10-1	TRBJ1-1	TGCGCCAGCAGCCCCGGACAGGCGAACACTGAAGCTTTCTTT	CASSPGQANTEAFF
.	.	14	TRBV10-3	TRBJ1-5	TGTGCCATCAAAGGAGGAGGATCAGATCAGCCCCAGCATTTT	CAIKGGGSDQPQHF